This entry concerns a single T cell receptor beta chain. The record originates from a study of T cells in narcolepsy. The table came from immunoSEQ multiplex PCR; TCRdb's copy has only in-frame clones and leaves some out. Among approximately 30,000 clones, roughly 80% were seen once, and the ten largest hold roughly 1.3%. The sequence was collected from a human donor with narcolepsy. The sequenced sample consisted of CD45RA- memory CD4+ T cells from PBMCs.

The CDR3 DNA reads as TGTGCCAGCAGAGGAGCTGCTAACTATGGCTACACCTTC. Encoded protein: CASRGAANYGYTF. This sequence joins TRBV28 and TRBJ1-2; D uncertain. The CDR3 totals 13 residues. Trimming removed 6 bases from V and 0 bases from J, with 8 bases in between. The V gene's germline CDR1 is MDHEN and CDR2 SYDVKM.